These 22 T cell receptor beta chains share one sample of origin, sequenced in a study of T cells in Graves' hyperthyroidism and ophthalmopathy. TCR beta CDR3 sequences were amplified from RNA transcripts. A set of HTBI primers served as the primers for a first-round RT-PCR of the TCR CDR3. MiXCR, run by TCRdb on the multiplex PCR reads, gives a single entry per CDR3 protein. The table has 500,000 to 800,000 distinct CDR3 sequences, roughly 15% seen once. The source material was blood. Every receptor here comes from a woman aged 45 to 65 with Graves' ophthalmopathy.

This clonotype was counted ten times or more. The chain joins TRBV7-8 to TRBJ1-5; no firm D call. CDR1 and CDR2 (germline): SGHVS, FQNEAQ. V lost 5 bases and J lost 1, with 15 bases in between. The CDR3 consists of 16 residues. CDR3 region: CASSPDPQESNQPQHF. In nucleotides, the CDR3 is TGTGCCAGCAGCCCAGACCCACAAGAAAGCAATCAGCCCCAGCATTTT.

The sample holds many counts of this clonotype. The gene calls are TRBV30 and TRBJ2-1; D gene unclear. This CDR3 has 13 residues. V lost 2 bases and J 6 bases, leaving 11 bases between the germline ends. Germline V gene data show CDR1 as GTSNPN and CDR2 as SVGIG (reference sequence). The CDR3 region is CAWSPPHSNEQFF. The CDR3 nucleotides are TGTGCCTGGAGTCCGCCGCACTCCAATGAGCAGTTCTTC.

There are many counts of this clonotype. CDR3 region: CASSLGPGIMNTEAFF. CDR3 DNA sequence: TGTGCCAGCAGTTTAGGTCCAGGGATTATGAACACTGAAGCTTTCTTT. V gene TRBV12-3 or TRBV12-4 combines with J gene TRBJ1-1, with D maybe TRBD1 (5 bases). Trimming removed 1 base at V and 0 bases at J, with 12 bases between. The CDR3 extends over 16 amino acids.

This clonotype occurred a few times. V usage is TRBV19 and J usage is TRBJ1-5, with D hard to call. The CDR3 spans 12 residues. The V end was cut by 3 bases, the J end by 4 bases, with 4 bases between. In germline, CDR1 is LNHDA, CDR2 SQIVND (reference sequence). This CDR3 reads CASSMVNQPQHF. For the CDR3, the DNA is TGTGCCAGTAGTATGGTAAATCAGCCCCAGCATTTT.

This clonotype was counted ten times or more. This chain joins TRBV28 and TRBJ2-6; TRBD1 matches 7 bases. The CDR3 length is 16 residues. Germline V lookup: CDR1 MDHEN, CDR2 SYDVKM. The V gene end was trimmed by 5 bases and the J gene end by 1 base; junction bases not matched to a gene: 5. The CDR3 DNA is TGTGCCAGCAGTCCCGACAGGGCATCTGGGGCCAACGTCCTGACTTTC. Translation: CASSPDRASGANVLTF.

The chain uses TRBV3-2 and TRBJ2-7; TRBD2, the table's D call, was not compared with the DNA. TRBV3-2 is described as a pseudogene. The CDR3 is made up of 15 amino acids. The CDR3 sequence is CASSQGLAGEKEQYF. In DNA, the CDR3 is TGTGCCAGCAGCCAGGGACTAGCGGGAGAGAAAGAGCAGTACTTC.

This clonotype was counted many times. The V call is TRBV18, the J call TRBJ2-1; no firm D call. V dropped 6 bases and J dropped 3 bases, with 12 bases sitting between them. Germline V CDR1 and CDR2: KGHSH, LQKENI. The length of the CDR3 is 14 residues. CDR3 nucleotides: TGTGCCAGCTCCCGACTTAAGGACTACAATGAGCAGTTCTTC. This sequence encodes CASSRLKDYNEQFF.

The V and J genes are TRBV3-1 and TRBJ2-7, with D hard to call. The germline gives CDR1 LGHDT, CDR2 YNNKEL (reference sequence). Trimming stripped 1 base from V and 6 bases from J, with 13 bases between. This CDR3 is built from 14 residues. In DNA form, the CDR3 reads TGTGCCAGCAGCCAAGGGGCAGCTGCACTCGAGCAGTACTTC. This codes for CASSQGAAALEQYF.

This clonotype appeared a few times. V and J are TRBV3-1 and TRBJ2-2; 11 bases agree with TRBD2. In germline, CDR1 is LGHDT, CDR2 YNNKEL (reference sequence). The CDR3 has 16 residues. Germline trimming cut 0 bases from V and 4 bases from J; bases unmatched to any gene: 1. CDR3 residues: CASSQETSGSTGELFF. As DNA, the CDR3 is TGTGCCAGCAGCCAAGAAACTAGCGGGAGCACCGGGGAGCTGTTTTTT.

This clonotype was recorded at least ten times. The chain combines TRBV12-3 or TRBV12-4 with TRBJ2-3; 8 bases line up with TRBD2. This CDR3 has 16 amino acids. After removal of 1 base from V and 5 bases from J, the junction contained 8 bases not matched to a gene. The chain's CDR3 is CASSLGSGSGGDTQYF. CDR3 bases: TGTGCCAGCAGTTTAGGAAGCGGGAGCGGGGGAGATACGCAGTATTTT.

This clonotype was counted ten times or more. The chain joins TRBV18 to TRBJ2-3, with D maybe TRBD2 (5 bases). V was trimmed by 8 bases and J by 11 bases, leaving 20 bases between them. The CDR3 sequence is 13 residues long. Germline V gene lookup returns CDR1 KGHSH and CDR2 LQKENI. The CDR3 sequence: CASITTEVSEQYF. The CDR3 region has the DNA TGTGCCAGCATCACCACGGAGGTTAGCGAGCAGTATTTT.

In its sample, this clonotype was seen many times. The V call is TRBV3-1, the J call TRBJ1-1; 7 bases fit TRBD1. The CDR3 spans 15 residues. Trimming cost V 0 bases and J 3 bases; bases outside gene matches: 4. Looked up from germline, CDR1 is LGHDT and CDR2 is YNNKEL (reference sequence). The CDR3 coding sequence is TGTGCCAGCAGCCAAGAGGGACAGAGATACACTGAAGCTTTCTTT. Its translation is CASSQEGQRYTEAFF.

The table lists this clonotype with a few counts. The rearrangement uses TRBV20-1 and TRBJ1-4; TRBD1 is a possible D gene (6 bases). The CDR3 has 15 amino acids. Trimming removed 3 bases at V and 8 bases at J, with 19 bases between. Germline loops: CDR1 DFQATT, CDR2 SNEGSKA (reference sequence). The CDR3 nucleotides read TGCAGTGCTAGTCCGGGGGGCAGAGCCAACGAAAAACTGTTTTTT. It encodes CSASPGGRANEKLFF.

This clonotype was seen only a few times. V usage is TRBV19 and J usage is TRBJ2-1, with 9 bases that match TRBD1. From germline, CDR1 is LNHDA and CDR2 SQIVND (reference sequence). This CDR3 is 14 amino acids long. V shed 10 bases and J 8 bases; nucleotides not matched to a gene: 12. In DNA, the CDR3 is TGTGCCACAAAGGACAGGGGAAATTTCGATGAGCAGTTCTTC. This sequence encodes CATKDRGNFDEQFF.

This clonotype was seen repeatedly, ten times or more. The chain employs TRBV6-1 and TRBJ1-2, with a tentative D call TRBD1 (5 bases). This CDR3 is 13 amino acids long. With 2 bases removed from V and 5 bases from J, the gap between germline ends came to 9 bases. Germline CDR1 and CDR2: MNHNS and SASEGT. The CDR3 DNA reads as TGTGCCAGCAGTGAAAATGCAGGGTATGGCTACACCTTC. This gives the protein CASSENAGYGYTF.

V and J are TRBV19 and TRBJ2-1; the match to TRBD2 covers 7 bases. CDR3 length: 14 amino acids. CDR1 and CDR2 from the germline V gene are LNHDA and SQIVND (reference sequence). Trimming at V came to 5 bases and at J to 4 bases, leaving 5 bases not matched to a gene. CDR3 residues: CASSELAEYNEQFF. The CDR3 bases are TGTGCCAGTAGTGAGCTAGCGGAGTACAATGAGCAGTTCTTC.

At least ten counts were recorded for this clonotype. The V call is TRBV28, the J call TRBJ1-2; possibly TRBD1 for D (5 bases). This CDR3 region has 14 residues. The germline V gene has CDR1 MDHEN and CDR2 SYDVKM. V lost 3 bases to trimming and J lost 8 bases, with 16 bases between them. The CDR3 here is CASSFTGTAGGYTF. The CDR3 bases are TGTGCCAGCAGTTTTACGGGGACCGCTGGGGGCTACACCTTC.

This clonotype came up many times. This chain joins TRBV6-2 or TRBV6-3 and TRBJ2-1; 7 bases line up with TRBD2. The CDR3 loop spans 15 amino acids. V lost 8 bases, J lost 4 bases, and 11 bases stayed unmatched. Germline V lookup: CDR1 MNHEY, CDR2 SVGEGT. CDR3 region: CASRRAGEGYNEQFF. CDR3 nucleotides: TGTGCCAGCCGTCGGGCGGGAGAAGGGTACAATGAGCAGTTCTTC.

This clonotype was observed at least ten times. The chain combines TRBV6-4 with TRBJ1-1; 9 bases fit TRBD1. The ends lost 4 bases at V and 4 bases at J; junction bases unmatched: 10. Germline V gene sequence: CDR1 MRHNA, CDR2 SNTAGT. The CDR3 sequence is 16 residues long. Here the CDR3 reads CASSAVPGQGVTEAFF. For the CDR3, the DNA is TGTGCCAGCAGTGCCGTCCCGGGACAGGGAGTCACTGAAGCTTTCTTT.

This clonotype was seen repeatedly, ten times or more. The rearrangement uses TRBV5-1 and TRBJ2-3, with 9 bases matching TRBD2. The V and J ends lost 4 bases and 4 bases, in that order; junction bases with no gene match: 7. Germline V gives CDR1 SGHRS, CDR2 YFSETQ. The CDR3 contains 15 residues. The CDR3 bases are TGCGCCAGCAGCGAAGTAGCGGGAGCCTCAGATACGCAGTATTTT. Its protein product is CASSEVAGASDTQYF.

The chain employs TRBV28 and TRBJ1-5; D gene uncertain. Between the trimmed V and J ends, which lost 6 bases and 2 bases, there was a span of 14 bases. CDR1 MDHEN and CDR2 SYDVKM come from the germline V gene. The CDR3 is 15 amino acids. CDR3 amino acids: CASSKGRPGNQPQHF. The CDR3 bases are TGTGCCAGCAGCAAAGGGAGACCGGGCAATCAGCCCCAGCATTTT.

This clonotype was observed at least ten times. The J gene is TRBJ1-4, the V gene TRBV12-3 or TRBV12-4; perhaps TRBD1 as D (6 bases). CDR3 length: 14 amino acids. The ends were cut back, 11 bases at V and 7 bases at J, with 20 bases in the middle. DNA for the CDR3: TGTGCCTCCCGACCGGGAAACAGGGTTGAAAAACTGTTTTTT. As protein: CASRPGNRVEKLFF.